This passage covers 21 T cell receptor beta chains from one sample sequenced in a study of T-cell memory formation after mild COVID-19. TCRdb re-analysed the 5' RACE reads in MiXCR, keeping a single row per CDR3 protein. The data show approximately 65,000 distinct CDR3 sequences, with 16% seen just once and under 35% held by the top ten. The sequencing input was PBMCs or a T cell subset sorted from them (not recorded which). These receptors came from an adult woman who had mild COVID-19 (a few samples of this study predate the infection). Cell type and time point are not known.

This clonotype was seen a few times. The rearrangement links TRBV4-3 to TRBJ2-7; tentative D call: TRBD1 (6 bases). V was clipped by 2 bases and J by 5 bases, with 19 bases between them. Germline CDR1 reads LGHNA; CDR2 reads YSLEER. The CDR3 has 16 residues. CDR3 DNA: TGCGCCAGCAGCCAAACAACAGGGAACCTTGTCCACGAGCAGTACTTC. Protein product: CASSQTTGNLVHEQYF.

This chain connects TRBV2 to TRBJ1-1, with a possible D match to TRBD1 (5 bases). V was shortened by 6 bases and J by 2 bases, with 19 bases between the two germline ends. From germline, CDR1 is SNHLY and CDR2 FYNNEI. There are 16 residues in the CDR3. CDR3 in DNA: TGTGCCAGCAGCCGGACACAGAACTTGCCAAACACTGAAGCTTTCTTT. Its translation is CASSRTQNLPNTEAFF.

This clonotype was picked up a small number of times. The chain employs TRBV27 and TRBJ2-5; TRBD1 aligns across 8 bases. The junction had 3 bases not matched to a gene; V was cut back by 2 bases and J by 4 bases. Germline V lookup: CDR1 MNHEY, CDR2 SMNVEV (reference sequence). The CDR3 is 14 residues long. For the CDR3, the DNA is TGTGCCAGCAGTTTAGCGACAGGGGTAGAGACCCAGTACTTC. Its protein is CASSLATGVETQYF.

The V gene is TRBV12-3 or TRBV12-4, the J gene TRBJ2-7; 7 nucleotides align to TRBD1. J lost 4 bases, V lost 5 bases, and 8 bases had no gene match. The length of the CDR3 is 14 residues. DNA of the CDR3: TGTGCCAGCAGTCCGTCGGCAGGGGGATACGAGCAGTACTTC. This codes for CASSPSAGGYEQYF.

The rearrangement uses TRBV4-3 and TRBJ2-3, with D perhaps TRBD2 (5 bases). The CDR3 has 15 amino acids. Trimming cost V 6 bases and J 0 bases, with 13 bases left between them. Germline CDR1 and CDR2: LGHNA and YSLEER. CDR3 DNA sequence: TGCGCCAGCAGTACCAGGACGGGGAGCACAGATACGCAGTATTTT. Protein product: CASSTRTGSTDTQYF.

This clonotype was seen more than once but under ten times. The chain is built from TRBV11-2 and TRBJ2-5; D gene uncertain. There are 13 residues in the CDR3. Trimming stripped 6 bases from V and 2 bases from J, with 10 bases between. Germline CDR1 and CDR2: SGHAT and FQNNGV. The CDR3 DNA reads as TGTGCCAGCAGTCCCAGCTATCAAGAGACCCAGTACTTC. This encodes CASSPSYQETQYF.

The rearrangement uses TRBV4-1 and TRBJ2-2; a possible D gene is TRBD2 (5 bases). Trimming removed 6 bases at V and 5 bases at J, with 13 bases between. This CDR3 is 14 amino acids long. Germline loops: CDR1 MGHRA, CDR2 YSYEKL. The CDR3 here is CASSPTRGTGELFF. The CDR3 coding sequence is TGCGCCAGCAGTCCCACTCGGGGTACCGGGGAGCTGTTTTTT.

J is TRBJ2-3 and V is TRBV9; 9 bases match TRBD1. Trimming at V came to 4 bases and at J to 2 bases, leaving 5 bases not matched to a gene. The CDR3 runs to 15 residues. Germline loops: CDR1 SGDLS, CDR2 YYNGEE. The CDR3 bases are TGTGCCAGCAGCCCGGGGACAGGGCCCACAGATACGCAGTATTTT. Protein product: CASSPGTGPTDTQYF.

In its sample, this clonotype was seen a few times. V is TRBV15 and J is TRBJ1-4; D ambiguous. Per germline, CDR1 LNHNV and CDR2 YYDKDF (reference sequence). The CDR3 consists of 15 residues. V was trimmed by 0 bases and J by 8 bases, leaving 13 bases between them. The CDR3 loop is CATSRDGEGGEKLFF. The DNA for the CDR3 is TGTGCCACCAGCAGAGACGGAGAGGGAGGGGAAAAACTGTTTTTT.

This clonotype was recorded a few times. The chain couples TRBV7-2 to TRBJ2-3; 9 nucleotides match TRBD1. Germline CDR1 and CDR2: SGHTA and FQGNSA. CDR3 length: 17 residues. Trimming at V came to 4 bases and at J to 3 bases, leaving 11 bases not matched to a gene. The CDR3 nucleotides are TGTGCCAGCAGCTCGGGACTGGGACAGGGAAAAACAGATACGCAGTATTTT. Protein sequence: CASSSGLGQGKTDTQYF.

This clonotype has only a few counts. The rearrangement links TRBV30 to TRBJ1-2; the D is unclear. The germline V gene has CDR1 GTSNPN and CDR2 SVGIG (reference sequence). CDR3 size: 13 residues. Trimming shortened V by 2 bases and J by 1 base, and 8 bases separated the two germline ends. CDR3 region: CAWSTEINYGYTF. CDR3 in DNA: TGTGCCTGGAGTACAGAGATTAACTATGGCTACACCTTC.

The chain has TRBV7-6 and TRBJ1-3; tentatively, D is TRBD1 (5 bases). In germline, CDR1 is SGHVS, CDR2 FNYEAQ. The CDR3 runs to 16 residues. The V gene lost 3 bases and the J gene lost 2 bases, with 14 bases spanning the gap. The CDR3 DNA reads TGTGCCAGCAGCTTTCTTTCAGGGTACACTGGAAACACCATATATTTT. This gives the protein CASSFLSGYTGNTIYF.

The chain is built from TRBV13 and TRBJ1-2; a possible D gene is TRBD1 (6 bases). This CDR3 has 12 residues. The germline V gene encodes CDR1 PRHDT and CDR2 FYEKMQ (reference sequence). V lost 7 bases and J lost 3, with 9 bases in between. CDR3 in amino acids: CASNHRDYGYTF. CDR3 sequence (DNA): TGTGCCAGCAACCACAGGGACTATGGCTACACCTTC. Complete variable domain (other parts from reference TRBV13 and TRBJ1-2): AAGVIQSPRHLIKEKRETATLKCYPIPRHDTVYWYQQGPGQDPQFLISFYEKMQSDKGSIPDRFSAQQFSDYHSELNMSSLELGDSALYFCASNHRDYGYTFGSGTRLTVV.

This clonotype has more than one count but fewer than ten. The chain carries TRBV12-3 or TRBV12-4 and TRBJ2-4, with no clear D. The CDR3 covers 11 residues. Trimming took 4 bases from V and 6 from J, leaving 4 bases between them. This CDR3 is CASSSANIQYF. The CDR3 DNA follows: TGTGCCAGCAGTTCGGCAAACATTCAGTACTTC.

The chain combines TRBV29-1 with TRBJ1-2, with TRBD1 matching 8 bases. CDR1 and CDR2 (germline): SQVTM, ANQGSEA. The ends lost 6 bases at V and 8 bases at J; junction bases unmatched: 11. CDR3 length equals 13 residues. CDR3 in DNA: TGCAGCGTCCGGACAGGGAGTTTCTGGGGCTACACCTTC. Its translation is CSVRTGSFWGYTF.

The chain uses TRBV19 and TRBJ2-7; maybe TRBD1 (6 bases). This CDR3 contains 13 residues. The V gene's germline CDR1 is LNHDA and CDR2 SQIVND (reference sequence). Trimming removed 5 bases at V and 3 bases at J, with 11 bases between. Here the CDR3 reads CASSYGRGYEQYF. CDR3 nucleotides: TGTGCCAGTAGTTATGGCAGGGGCTACGAGCAGTACTTC.

The rearrangement joins TRBV2 to TRBJ2-7, with 7 bases lining up with TRBD2. This CDR3 has 15 residues. Germline CDR1 is SNHLY and CDR2 is FYNNEI. With V trimmed by 8 bases and J by 0 bases, 10 bases remained unmatched. The CDR3 DNA reads TGTGCCAGCTGTCCCTCAGCGGGATGCTCCTACGAGCAGTACTTC. Its translation: CASCPSAGCSYEQYF.

This clonotype was counted between two and nine times. The chain uses TRBV10-3 and TRBJ2-3; D remains ambiguous. The CDR3 length is 12 residues. The V and J ends lost 8 bases and 5 bases respectively, with 11 bases between them. The germline CDR1 and CDR2 sequences are ENHRY and SYGVKD. DNA of the CDR3: TGTGCCATCGGCTACTATAGAGATACGCAGTATTTT. Protein sequence: CAIGYYRDTQYF.

In this sample, this clonotype turned up a few times. A read error may account for a junction end that differs from germline. The chain is built from TRBV3-1 and TRBJ2-7; the D is unclear. This CDR3 region has 12 residues. Germline V CDR1 and CDR2: LGHDT, YNNKEL (reference sequence). The CDR3 here is CASSQGSFEQYF. CDR3 nucleotide sequence: TGTGCCAGCAGCCAGGGGTCCTTCGAGCAGTACTTC.

The chain carries TRBV4-3 and TRBJ1-6; 9 nucleotides match TRBD1. The germline gives CDR1 LGHNA, CDR2 YSLEER. V gave up 1 base and J gave up 7 bases; unmatched junction bases: 2. CDR3 length: 15 residues. For the CDR3, the DNA is TGCGCCAGCAGCCAAGTTGGGACAGGGAATTCACCCCTCCACTTT. Translating it yields CASSQVGTGNSPLHF.

This clonotype was seen more than once but under ten times. The rearrangement links TRBV29-1 to TRBJ2-5; D gene unclear. From germline, CDR1 is SQVTM and CDR2 ANQGSEA. The CDR3 has 13 amino acids. The germline V and J ends were trimmed by 1 base and 1 base, with 7 bases remaining between them. CDR3 loop: CSVEVDPQETQYF. The CDR3 DNA sequence: TGCAGCGTTGAAGTGGACCCCCAAGAGACCCAGTACTTC.